The clone carrying this TCR beta chain is categorized as medium-sized. CDR1 and CDR2 (germline): KGHSH, LQKENI. The V segment lost 4 bases and the J segment 6 bases; nucleotides outside the gene matches: 8. The CDR3 consists of 16 residues. The data are from a study of tumor-infiltrating lymphocytes in primary liver carcinoma. Co-extraction of RNA and DNA was performed on about 19-31 mg of unsorted bulk tissue. Five separate regions were sampled from each tumor. With 400 to 550 ng total RNA as template and a constant-region primer, TCR beta cDNA was made. Three nested multiplex PCR rounds of slightly modified ARM-PCR generated TCR beta libraries. PCR rounds one and two used TRBV1-TRBV30 forward primers with a C-beta reverse primer for around 11 cycles each. Using its own MiXCR run on the multiplex PCR reads, TCRdb lists one record per CDR3 protein. The sample includes 25,000 to 30,000 distinct CDR3 sequences, nearly 80% of them seen just once.

J is TRBJ2-5 and V is TRBV18, with TRBD2 identical over 13 bases. The sample was liver tumor tissue from sampling region 3. This sample's subset: tumor region T3, left-lateral pole. This sequence was found in a man between 35 and 55 years old with primary liver carcinoma and hepatitis B virus infection. The CDR3 region is CASSLRTSGSEKTQYF. In DNA, the CDR3 is TGTGCCAGCTCACTAAGGACTAGCGGGAGTGAGAAGACCCAGTACTTC.